These 3 T cell receptor beta chains were all obtained from the same sample, sequenced in a study of blood T cells in healthy people across ages. Primed by a sample-barcoded 5' primer and a J-beta primer mix, a second PCR proceeded for 7 to 11 cycles. MiXCR, run by TCRdb on the 5' RACE reads, gives a single entry per CDR3 protein. The table records 600,000 to 1,000,000 distinct CDR3 sequences, approximately 25% of them present only once. The data were also submitted as part of a second study, on T cells of mothers and their children.

Sequenced material: blood. These receptors all stem from a boy younger than 18 in good health.

The chain is built from TRBV4-3 and TRBJ2-7, with D unresolved. V lost 1 base, J lost 4 bases, and 14 bases lay in between. This CDR3 is built from 15 residues. The germline gives CDR1 LGHNA, CDR2 YSLEER. The CDR3 here is CASSQATQVSYEQYF. CDR3 bases: TGCGCCAGCAGCCAAGCAACCCAGGTATCTTACGAGCAGTACTTC.

This chain connects TRBV29-1 to TRBJ1-1; 7 nucleotides align to TRBD1. Germline CDR1 reads SQVTM; CDR2 reads ANQGSEA. V shed 0 bases and J 0 bases; nucleotides not matched to a gene: 10. The CDR3 length is 17 residues. CDR3 protein: CSVEEIGTATMNTEAFF. The CDR3 nucleotides are TGCAGCGTTGAAGAAATAGGGACAGCAACCATGAACACTGAAGCTTTCTTT.

This rearrangement joins TRBV6-5 to TRBJ2-5; D remains unclear. Trimming stripped 10 bases from V and 5 bases from J, with 14 bases between. The CDR3 sequence is 12 residues long. Germline CDR1 is MNHEY and CDR2 is SVGAGI. CDR3 protein: CANHTGQETQYF. CDR3 nucleotides: TGTGCCAATCACACCGGGCAGGAGACCCAGTACTTC.